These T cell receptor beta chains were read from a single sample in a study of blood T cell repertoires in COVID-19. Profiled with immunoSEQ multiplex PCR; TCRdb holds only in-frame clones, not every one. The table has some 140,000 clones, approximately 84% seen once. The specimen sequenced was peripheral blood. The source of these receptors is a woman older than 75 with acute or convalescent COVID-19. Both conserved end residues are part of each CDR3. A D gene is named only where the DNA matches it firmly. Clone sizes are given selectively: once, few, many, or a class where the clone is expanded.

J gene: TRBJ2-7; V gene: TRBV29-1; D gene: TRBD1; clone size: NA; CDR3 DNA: TGCAGCGTTAAGACAGGGGACGAGCAGTACTTC; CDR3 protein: CSVKTGDEQYF
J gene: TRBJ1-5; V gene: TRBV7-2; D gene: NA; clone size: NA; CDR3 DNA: TGTGCCAGCAGCCTAAGGTCGAGGCAGGGGCAGAAGCATTTT; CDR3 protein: CASSLRSRQGQKHF
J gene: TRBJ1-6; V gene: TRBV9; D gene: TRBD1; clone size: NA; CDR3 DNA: TGTGCCAGCACCACGACAGGGGCGGGAAATTCACCCCTCCACTTT; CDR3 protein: CASTTTGAGNSPLHF
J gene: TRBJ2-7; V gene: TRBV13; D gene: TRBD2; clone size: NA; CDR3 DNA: TGTGCCAGCAGCGTTAGCGGGAGTAGGTACGAGCAGTACTTC; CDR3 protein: CASSVSGSRYEQYF
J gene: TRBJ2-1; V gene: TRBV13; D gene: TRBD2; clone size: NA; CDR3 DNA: TGTGCCAGCAGCTTTAGCGGGGTCTCCTACAATGAGCAGTTCTTC; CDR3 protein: CASSFSGVSYNEQFF
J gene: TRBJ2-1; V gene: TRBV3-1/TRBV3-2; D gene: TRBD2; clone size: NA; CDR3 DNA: TGTGCCAGCAGCCAAGAACTAGCGGGGCACAATGAGCAGTTCTTC; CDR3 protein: CASSQELAGHNEQFF
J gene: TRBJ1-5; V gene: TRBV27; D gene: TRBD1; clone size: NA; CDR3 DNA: TGTGCCAGCAGTAGGGACAGGGTGGGGCAGCCCCAGCATTTT; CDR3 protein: CASSRDRVGQPQHF
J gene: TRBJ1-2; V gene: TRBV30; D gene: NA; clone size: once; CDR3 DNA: TGTGCCTGGAATAGGGGGGGCAGTAACTATGGCTACACCTTC; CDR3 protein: CAWNRGGSNYGYTF
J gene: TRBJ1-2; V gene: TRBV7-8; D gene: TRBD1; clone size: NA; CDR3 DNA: TGTGCCAGCAGCTTCGGGACAGGGGGCGGAAAGAATGGCTACACCTTC; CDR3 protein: CASSFGTGGGKNGYTF
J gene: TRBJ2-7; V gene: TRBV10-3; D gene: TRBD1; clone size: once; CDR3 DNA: TGTGCCACGCGACAGGGGGCGCGGGTAGAGCAGTACTTC; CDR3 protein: CATRQGARVEQYF
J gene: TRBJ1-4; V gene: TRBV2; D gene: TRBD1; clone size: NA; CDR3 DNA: TGTGCCAGCAGCAATCAGGGGGCTGATGAAAAACTGTTTTTT; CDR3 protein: CASSNQGADEKLFF
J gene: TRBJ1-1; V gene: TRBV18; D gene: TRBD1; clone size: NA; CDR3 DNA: TGTGCCAGCTCACAACAAAGGGGGCACACTGAAGCTTTCTTT; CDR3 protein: CASSQQRGHTEAFF
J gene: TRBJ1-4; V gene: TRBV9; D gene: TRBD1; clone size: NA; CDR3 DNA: TGTGCCAGCAGCGCCCGACAGGGCATTAATGAAAAACTGTTTTTT; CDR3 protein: CASSARQGINEKLFF
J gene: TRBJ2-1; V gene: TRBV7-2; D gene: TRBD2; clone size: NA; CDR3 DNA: TGTGCCAGCAGCTCAGCTCGGACTAGCGGTCCCTACAATGAGCAGTTCTTC; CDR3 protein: CASSSARTSGPYNEQFF
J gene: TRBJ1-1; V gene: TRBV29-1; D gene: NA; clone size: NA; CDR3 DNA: TGCAGCGTATCGAGGGATCGGAACACTGAAGCTTTCTTT; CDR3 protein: CSVSRDRNTEAFF
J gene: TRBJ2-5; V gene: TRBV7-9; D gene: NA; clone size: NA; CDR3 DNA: TGTGCCAGCAGCTCAGGGTGGGGAGAGACCCAGTACTTC; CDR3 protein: CASSSGWGETQYF
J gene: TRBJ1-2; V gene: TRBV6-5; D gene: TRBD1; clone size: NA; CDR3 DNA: TGTGCCAGCATCTTACAGGGGGCGGTTTATGGCTACACCTTC; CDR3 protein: CASILQGAVYGYTF
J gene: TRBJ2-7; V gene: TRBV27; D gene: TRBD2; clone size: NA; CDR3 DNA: TGTGCCAGCACGAGACTAGCGGGAGTCGGCGAGCAGTACTTC; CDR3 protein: CASTRLAGVGEQYF
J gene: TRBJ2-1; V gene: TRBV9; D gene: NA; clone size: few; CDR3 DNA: TGTGCCAGCAGCGTAGTGCCACAGGGTAGGAATGAGCAGTTCTTC; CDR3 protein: CASSVVPQGRNEQFF
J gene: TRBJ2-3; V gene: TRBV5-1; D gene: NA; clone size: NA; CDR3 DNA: TGCGCCAGCAGCTTGGGGGACCGGGACTTGGGTACGCAGTATTTT; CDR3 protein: CASSLGDRDLGTQYF
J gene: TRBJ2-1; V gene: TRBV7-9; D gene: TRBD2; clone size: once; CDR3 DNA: TGTGCCAGCAGCTTAGCCTATCAGACTAGCGGACACTACAATGAGCAGTTCTTC; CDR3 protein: CASSLAYQTSGHYNEQFF
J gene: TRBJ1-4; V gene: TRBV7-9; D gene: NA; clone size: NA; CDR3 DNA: TGTGCCAGCAGCTTGGCAGCGGCTCGGGAAAAACTGTTTTTT; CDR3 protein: CASSLAAAREKLFF
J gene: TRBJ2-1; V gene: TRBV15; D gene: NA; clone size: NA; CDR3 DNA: TGTGCCACCAGCAGAGATCTGTCCGGGAACAATGAGCAGTTCTTC; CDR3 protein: CATSRDLSGNNEQFF
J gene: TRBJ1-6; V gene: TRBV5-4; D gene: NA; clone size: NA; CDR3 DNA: TGTGCCAGCAGCTTGAGGCCCCCGGGGTCCTATAATTCACCCCTCCACTTT; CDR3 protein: CASSLRPPGSYNSPLHF
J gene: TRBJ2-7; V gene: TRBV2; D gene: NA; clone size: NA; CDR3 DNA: TGTGCCAGCAGCGGCACTACCTACGAGCAGTACTTC; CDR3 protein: CASSGTTYEQYF
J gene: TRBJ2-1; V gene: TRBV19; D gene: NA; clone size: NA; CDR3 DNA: TGTGCCAGTAGTAGCCCCCACAGGGCCTCCTACAATGAGCAGTTCTTC; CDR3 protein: CASSSPHRASYNEQFF
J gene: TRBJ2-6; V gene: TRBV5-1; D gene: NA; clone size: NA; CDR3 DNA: TGCGCCAGCAGCCCTTTGACAGGCAGCTCTGGGGCCAACGTCCTGACTTTC; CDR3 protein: CASSPLTGSSGANVLTF
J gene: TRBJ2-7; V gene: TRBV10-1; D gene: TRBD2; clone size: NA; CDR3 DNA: TGCGCCAGCAGTGGAGGACTAGCGGGGTACGAGCAGTACTTC; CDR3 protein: CASSGGLAGYEQYF
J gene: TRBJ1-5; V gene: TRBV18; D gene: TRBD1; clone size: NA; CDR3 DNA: TGTGCCAGCTCACCATCCAGGGGGCAACAGCCCCAGCATTTT; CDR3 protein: CASSPSRGQQPQHF
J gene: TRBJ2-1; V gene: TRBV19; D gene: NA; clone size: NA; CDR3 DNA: TGTGCCAGTACCCCAGCGGGTAGCTCCTACAATGAGCAGTTCTTC; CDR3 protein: CASTPAGSSYNEQFF
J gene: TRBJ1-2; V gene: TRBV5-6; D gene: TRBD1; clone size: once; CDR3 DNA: TGTGCCAGCAGCTTTCTGGACAGGGCAGGCGGCTACACCTTC; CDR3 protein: CASSFLDRAGGYTF
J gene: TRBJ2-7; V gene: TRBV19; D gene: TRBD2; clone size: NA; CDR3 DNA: TGTGCCAGTGGGAACGCGGGAGTGGGTTTTAGGTCCTACGAGCAGTACTTC; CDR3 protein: CASGNAGVGFRSYEQYF